The rows below give T cell receptor beta chains drawn from one sample of a study of blood T cell repertoires in COVID-19. Generated by immunoSEQ multiplex PCR, the TCRdb table keeps only in-frame clones and is missing some. The sample consists of around 140,000 clones, more than 75% of them appearing once. The sequenced sample consisted of peripheral blood. The origin of the receptors is a woman aged 45-65 years with active or convalescent COVID-19. Each CDR3 is given with its conserved first and last residue. A D gene is named only where the DNA matches it firmly. The size entry is marked missing in some rows and otherwise reads once, few, many or a size class.

CDR3 protein: CASMPGTGARENTNYGYTF; CDR3 DNA: TGTGCCAGCATGCCAGGGACAGGGGCCAGGGAAAATACTAACTATGGCTACACCTTC; clone size: .; D gene: TRBD1; J gene: TRBJ1-2; V gene: TRBV7-9
CDR3 protein: CAIRAASGRLDTQYF; CDR3 DNA: TGTGCCATCAGGGCGGCTAGCGGGAGGTTAGATACGCAGTATTTT; clone size: .; D gene: TRBD2; J gene: TRBJ2-3; V gene: TRBV10-3
CDR3 protein: CASSQGQGTNYGYTF; CDR3 DNA: TGTGCCAGCAGCCAAGGGCAGGGTACGAACTATGGCTACACCTTC; clone size: medium-sized; D gene: .; J gene: TRBJ1-2; V gene: TRBV4-2
CDR3 protein: CASSLQGTGYGYTF; CDR3 DNA: TGTGCCAGCAGCTTACAGGGGACGGGATATGGCTACACCTTC; clone size: few; D gene: TRBD1; J gene: TRBJ1-2; V gene: TRBV5-4
CDR3 protein: CASSLRQGGDGYTF; CDR3 DNA: TGTGCCAGCAGCTTGAGACAGGGGGGAGATGGCTACACCTTC; clone size: .; D gene: TRBD1; J gene: TRBJ1-2; V gene: TRBV7-8
CDR3 protein: CASSLGQGVPFSGNTIYF; CDR3 DNA: TGTGCCAGCAGTTTAGGACAGGGGGTCCCCTTCTCTGGAAACACCATATATTTT; clone size: .; D gene: TRBD1; J gene: TRBJ1-3; V gene: TRBV28
CDR3 protein: CASSIKEGANTGELFF; CDR3 DNA: TGTGCCAGTAGTATTAAAGAAGGGGCGAACACCGGGGAGCTGTTTTTT; clone size: .; D gene: .; J gene: TRBJ2-2; V gene: TRBV19
CDR3 protein: CASGQTGQTQYF; CDR3 DNA: TGTGCTAGTGGCCAGACTGGCCAGACCCAGTACTTC; clone size: .; D gene: .; J gene: TRBJ2-5; V gene: TRBV12-5
CDR3 protein: CASSLQGREYNEQFF; CDR3 DNA: TGTGCCAGCAGCCTACAGGGAAGGGAGTACAATGAGCAGTTCTTC; clone size: .; D gene: .; J gene: TRBJ2-1; V gene: TRBV7-3
CDR3 protein: CAGGHGMNTEAFF; CDR3 DNA: TGTGCCGGAGGGCATGGGATGAACACTGAAGCTTTCTTT; clone size: .; D gene: .; J gene: TRBJ1-1; V gene: TRBV30
CDR3 protein: CASGTQGTNSPLHF; CDR3 DNA: TGTGCCAGTGGTACGCAGGGCACTAATTCACCCCTCCACTTT; clone size: .; D gene: .; J gene: TRBJ1-6; V gene: TRBV19
CDR3 protein: CSVEPTGGADTQYF; CDR3 DNA: TGCAGCGTTGAACCAACGGGGGGGGCTGATACGCAGTATTTT; clone size: .; D gene: TRBD2; J gene: TRBJ2-3; V gene: TRBV29-1
CDR3 protein: CASPIGRGLCTEAFF; CDR3 DNA: TGTGCCAGCCCTATCGGGAGGGGCCTGTGTACTGAAGCTTTCTTT; clone size: .; D gene: .; J gene: TRBJ1-1; V gene: TRBV3-1/TRBV3-2
CDR3 protein: CASSLADGQSYNEQFF; CDR3 DNA: TGTGCCAGCAGCTTGGCCGATGGACAATCCTACAATGAGCAGTTCTTC; clone size: .; D gene: .; J gene: TRBJ2-1; V gene: TRBV5-5
CDR3 protein: CASSLSVSYNEQFF; CDR3 DNA: TGTGCCAGCTCATTGTCCGTTTCCTACAATGAGCAGTTCTTC; clone size: .; D gene: .; J gene: TRBJ2-1; V gene: TRBV18
CDR3 protein: CASSSPRDRAYEQYF; CDR3 DNA: TGTGCCAGTAGTAGTCCCCGGGACAGGGCTTACGAGCAGTACTTC; clone size: .; D gene: TRBD1; J gene: TRBJ2-7; V gene: TRBV19
CDR3 protein: CASSRLSGRGSYNEQFF; CDR3 DNA: TGTGCCAGCAGCAGGCTTAGCGGGAGAGGATCCTACAATGAGCAGTTCTTC; clone size: .; D gene: TRBD2; J gene: TRBJ2-1; V gene: TRBV3-1/TRBV3-2
CDR3 protein: CASRTGQGTTNEKLFF; CDR3 DNA: TGTGCCAGCAGAACAGGACAGGGTACAACTAATGAAAAACTGTTTTTT; clone size: .; D gene: TRBD1; J gene: TRBJ1-4; V gene: TRBV28
CDR3 protein: CASSYTRQGTVYYEQYF; CDR3 DNA: TGTGCCAGCAGCTACACTCGACAGGGGACGGTTTACTACGAGCAGTACTTC; clone size: .; D gene: TRBD1; J gene: TRBJ2-7; V gene: TRBV7-2
CDR3 protein: CASSLQDRDYGYTF; CDR3 DNA: TGTGCCAGCAGCTTGCAAGACAGGGACTATGGCTACACCTTC; clone size: .; D gene: TRBD1; J gene: TRBJ1-2; V gene: TRBV5-4
CDR3 protein: CASSYGTRATDTQYF; CDR3 DNA: TGTGCCAGCAGCTACGGGACTAGGGCCACAGATACGCAGTATTTT; clone size: once; D gene: TRBD2; J gene: TRBJ2-3; V gene: TRBV7-9
CDR3 protein: CASSFRGNTEAFF; CDR3 DNA: TGCGCCAGCAGCTTCAGGGGGAACACTGAAGCTTTCTTT; clone size: once; D gene: .; J gene: TRBJ1-1; V gene: TRBV5-1
CDR3 protein: CASSYSTIFYNEQFF; CDR3 DNA: TGTGCCAGCAGTTACTCGACAATCTTTTACAATGAGCAGTTCTTC; clone size: .; D gene: .; J gene: TRBJ2-1; V gene: TRBV6-6
CDR3 protein: CSAIGASLGGTEAFF; CDR3 DNA: TGCAGCGCTATAGGGGCCTCTTTAGGGGGAACTGAAGCTTTCTTT; clone size: .; D gene: .; J gene: TRBJ1-1; V gene: TRBV29-1
CDR3 protein: CAWRSRGYEQYF; CDR3 DNA: TGTGCCTGGCGAAGCAGGGGCTACGAGCAGTACTTC; clone size: .; D gene: .; J gene: TRBJ2-7; V gene: TRBV30
CDR3 protein: CASSPGTGGGRELFF; CDR3 DNA: TGTGCCAGCAGCCCCGGGACAGGGGGCGGGAGGGAACTGTTTTTT; clone size: .; D gene: TRBD1; J gene: TRBJ1-4; V gene: TRBV7-6
CDR3 protein: CASSGGLATGELFF; CDR3 DNA: TGTGCCAGCAGTGGGGGCCTTGCCACCGGGGAGCTGTTTTTT; clone size: few; D gene: .; J gene: TRBJ2-2; V gene: TRBV2
CDR3 protein: CAISESGGAISYEQYF; CDR3 DNA: TGTGCCATCAGTGAGTCCGGGGGGGCTATCTCCTACGAGCAGTACTTC; clone size: .; D gene: TRBD2; J gene: TRBJ2-7; V gene: TRBV10-3
CDR3 protein: CAWSTGDSGNTIYF; CDR3 DNA: TGTGCCTGGTCGACAGGGGACTCTGGAAACACCATATATTTT; clone size: few; D gene: TRBD1; J gene: TRBJ1-3; V gene: TRBV30
CDR3 protein: CASSPFQTSGRGDTQYF; CDR3 DNA: TGTGCCAGCTCACCATTCCAGACTAGCGGGAGGGGAGATACGCAGTATTTT; clone size: .; D gene: TRBD2; J gene: TRBJ2-3; V gene: TRBV18